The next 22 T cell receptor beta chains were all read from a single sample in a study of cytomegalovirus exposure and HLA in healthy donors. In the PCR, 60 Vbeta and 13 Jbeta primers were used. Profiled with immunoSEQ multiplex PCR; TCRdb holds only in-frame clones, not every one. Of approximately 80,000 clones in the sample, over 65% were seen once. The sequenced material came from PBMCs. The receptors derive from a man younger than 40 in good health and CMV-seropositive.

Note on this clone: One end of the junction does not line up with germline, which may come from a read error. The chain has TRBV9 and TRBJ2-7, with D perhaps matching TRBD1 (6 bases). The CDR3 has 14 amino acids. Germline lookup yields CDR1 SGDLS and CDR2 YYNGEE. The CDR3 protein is CASSPTGQSFEQYF. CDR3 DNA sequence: TGTGCCAGCAGCCCCACCGGACAGTCCTTCGAGCAGTACTTC.

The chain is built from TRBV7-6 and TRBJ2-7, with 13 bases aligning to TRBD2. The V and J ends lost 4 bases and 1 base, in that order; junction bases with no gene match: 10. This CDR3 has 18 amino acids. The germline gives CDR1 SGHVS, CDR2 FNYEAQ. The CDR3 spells CASSSRLAGGPGSYEQYF. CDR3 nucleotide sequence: TGTGCCAGCAGCTCACGACTAGCGGGAGGCCCTGGGTCCTACGAGCAGTACTTC.

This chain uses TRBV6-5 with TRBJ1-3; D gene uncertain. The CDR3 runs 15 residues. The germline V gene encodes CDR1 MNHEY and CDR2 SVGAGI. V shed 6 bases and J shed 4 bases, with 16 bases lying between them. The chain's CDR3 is CASSLGPDAGNTIYF. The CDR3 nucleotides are TGTGCCAGCAGCCTAGGCCCCGACGCCGGAAACACCATATATTTT.

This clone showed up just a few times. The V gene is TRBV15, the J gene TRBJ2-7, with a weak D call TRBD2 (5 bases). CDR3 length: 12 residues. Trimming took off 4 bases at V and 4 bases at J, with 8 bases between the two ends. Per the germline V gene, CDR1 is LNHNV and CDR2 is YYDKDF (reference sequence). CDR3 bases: TGTGCCACCAGCATTGGGAGTTACGAGCAGTACTTC. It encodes CATSIGSYEQYF.

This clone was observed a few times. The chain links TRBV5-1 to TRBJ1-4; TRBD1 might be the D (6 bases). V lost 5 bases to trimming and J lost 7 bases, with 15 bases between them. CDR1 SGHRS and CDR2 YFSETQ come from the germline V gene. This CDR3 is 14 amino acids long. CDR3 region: CASSPGQGSEKLFF. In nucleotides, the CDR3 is TGCGCCAGCAGTCCGGGCCAGGGGAGTGAAAAACTGTTTTTT.

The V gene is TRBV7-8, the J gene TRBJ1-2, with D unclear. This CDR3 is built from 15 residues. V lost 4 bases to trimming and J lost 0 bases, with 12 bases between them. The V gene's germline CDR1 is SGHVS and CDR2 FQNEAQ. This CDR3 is CASSSEAGPNYGYTF. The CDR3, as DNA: TGTGCCAGCAGCTCCGAGGCGGGCCCTAACTATGGCTACACCTTC.

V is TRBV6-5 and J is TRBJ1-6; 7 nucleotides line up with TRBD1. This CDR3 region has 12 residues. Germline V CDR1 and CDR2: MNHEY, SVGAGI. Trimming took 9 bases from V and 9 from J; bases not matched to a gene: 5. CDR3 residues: CASGQAGSPLHF. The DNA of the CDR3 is TGTGCCAGTGGACAGGCGGGTTCACCCCTCCACTTT.

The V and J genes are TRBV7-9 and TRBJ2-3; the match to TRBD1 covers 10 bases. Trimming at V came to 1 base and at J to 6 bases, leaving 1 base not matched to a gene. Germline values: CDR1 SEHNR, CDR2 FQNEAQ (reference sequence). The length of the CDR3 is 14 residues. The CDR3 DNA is TGTGCCAGCAGCTTAGGGACAGGGGGGGATACGCAGTATTTT. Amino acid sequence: CASSLGTGGDTQYF.

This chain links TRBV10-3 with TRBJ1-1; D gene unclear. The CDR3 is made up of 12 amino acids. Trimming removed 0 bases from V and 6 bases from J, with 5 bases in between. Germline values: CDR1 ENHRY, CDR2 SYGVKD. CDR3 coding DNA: TGTGCCATCAGTGAGTCTGAGGCTGAAGCTTTCTTT. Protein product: CAISESEAEAFF.

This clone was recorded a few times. CDR3 protein: CASSGTSGSTGELFF. CDR3 coding DNA: TGTGCCAGCAGTGGGACTAGCGGTTCCACCGGGGAGCTGTTTTTT. This chain joins TRBV2 and TRBJ2-2; 10 nucleotides match TRBD2. This CDR3 spans 15 amino acids. Trimming at V came to 4 bases and at J to 4 bases, leaving 3 bases not matched to a gene. Germline values: CDR1 SNHLY, CDR2 FYNNEI. Together with reference TRBV2 and TRBJ2-2, the CDR3 gives the full variable domain: EPEVTQTPSHQVTQMGQEVILRCVPISNHLYFYWYRQILGQKVEFLVSFYNNEISEKSEIFDDQFSVERPDGSNFTLKIRSTKLEDSAMYFCASSGTSGSTGELFFGEGSRLTVL.

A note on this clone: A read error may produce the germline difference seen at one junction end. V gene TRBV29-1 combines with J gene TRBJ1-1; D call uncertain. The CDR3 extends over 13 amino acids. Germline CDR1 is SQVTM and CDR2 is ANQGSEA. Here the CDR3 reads CSVVRRAAGEASF. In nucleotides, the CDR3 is TGCAGCGTTGTCCGCCGGGCCGCCGGGGAAGCTTCCTTT.

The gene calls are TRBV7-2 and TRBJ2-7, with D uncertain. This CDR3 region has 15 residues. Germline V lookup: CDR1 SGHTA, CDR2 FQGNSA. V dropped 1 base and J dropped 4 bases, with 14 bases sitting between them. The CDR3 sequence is CASSLETHPSYEQYF. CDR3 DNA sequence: TGTGCCAGCAGCTTAGAAACCCATCCGAGTTACGAGCAGTACTTC.

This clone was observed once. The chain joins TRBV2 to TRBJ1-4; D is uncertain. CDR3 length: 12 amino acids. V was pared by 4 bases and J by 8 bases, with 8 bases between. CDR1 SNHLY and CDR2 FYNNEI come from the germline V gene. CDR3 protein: CASSGGGEKLFF. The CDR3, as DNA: TGTGCCAGCAGTGGGGGAGGAGAAAAACTGTTTTTT.

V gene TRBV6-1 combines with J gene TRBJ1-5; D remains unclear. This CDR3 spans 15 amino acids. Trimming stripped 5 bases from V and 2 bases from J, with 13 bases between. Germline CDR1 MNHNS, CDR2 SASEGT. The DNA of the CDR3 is TGTGCCAGCAGTACCTTGAGGGATGGCAATCAGCCCCAGCATTTT. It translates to CASSTLRDGNQPQHF.

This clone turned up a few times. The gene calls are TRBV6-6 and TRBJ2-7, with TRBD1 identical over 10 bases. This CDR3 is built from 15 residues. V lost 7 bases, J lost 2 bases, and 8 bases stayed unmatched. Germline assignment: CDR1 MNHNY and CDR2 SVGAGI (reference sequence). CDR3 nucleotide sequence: TGTGCCAGCACTCTGTACGGGACAGGGGCCTACGAGCAGTACTTC. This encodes CASTLYGTGAYEQYF.

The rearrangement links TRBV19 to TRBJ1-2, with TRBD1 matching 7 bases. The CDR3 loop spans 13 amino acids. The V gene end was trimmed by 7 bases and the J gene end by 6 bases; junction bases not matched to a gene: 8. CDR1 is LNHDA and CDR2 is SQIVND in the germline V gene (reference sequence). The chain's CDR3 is CASTITGVNGYTF. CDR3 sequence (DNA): TGTGCCAGTACCATAACAGGGGTGAATGGCTACACCTTC.

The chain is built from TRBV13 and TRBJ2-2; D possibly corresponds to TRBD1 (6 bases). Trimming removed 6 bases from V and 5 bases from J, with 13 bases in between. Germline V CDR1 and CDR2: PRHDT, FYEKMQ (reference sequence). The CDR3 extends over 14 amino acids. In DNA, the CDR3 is TGTGCCAGCAGGAATTGGGGGCGAACCGGGGAGCTGTTTTTT. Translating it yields CASRNWGRTGELFF. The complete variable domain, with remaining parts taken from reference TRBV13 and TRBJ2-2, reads AAGVIQSPRHLIKEKRETATLKCYPIPRHDTVYWYQQGPGQDPQFLISFYEKMQSDKGSIPDRFSAQQFSDYHSELNMSSLELGDSALYFCASRNWGRTGELFFGEGSRLTVL.

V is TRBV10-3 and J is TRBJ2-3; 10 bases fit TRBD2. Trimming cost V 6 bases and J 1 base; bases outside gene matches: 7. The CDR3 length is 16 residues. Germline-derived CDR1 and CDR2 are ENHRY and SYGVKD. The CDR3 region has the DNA TGTGCCATCAGCGGAGCCGGGACTAGCGGCACAGATACGCAGTATTTT. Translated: CAISGAGTSGTDTQYF.

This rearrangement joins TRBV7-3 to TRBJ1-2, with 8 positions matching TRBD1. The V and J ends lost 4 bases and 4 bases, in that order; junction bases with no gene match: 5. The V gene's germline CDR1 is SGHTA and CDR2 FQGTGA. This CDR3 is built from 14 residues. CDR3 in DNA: TGTGCCAGCAGCTACGGACAGGGTACCTATGGCTACACCTTC. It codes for CASSYGQGTYGYTF.

The CDR3 loop reads CASSAPWGRDGYTF. CDR3 bases: TGTGCCAGCAGCGCCCCGTGGGGGCGGGATGGCTACACCTTC. The V gene is TRBV9, the J gene TRBJ1-2, with D possibly being TRBD1 (6 bases). V was trimmed by 3 bases and J by 6 bases, leaving 15 bases between them. CDR3 length: 14 amino acids. The germline V gene has CDR1 SGDLS and CDR2 YYNGEE.

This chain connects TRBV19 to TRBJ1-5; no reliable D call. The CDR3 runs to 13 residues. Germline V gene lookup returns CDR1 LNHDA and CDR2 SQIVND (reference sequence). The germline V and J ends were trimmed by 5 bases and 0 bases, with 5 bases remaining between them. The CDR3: CASSYGSNQPQHF. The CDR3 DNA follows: TGTGCCAGTAGTTACGGTAGCAATCAGCCCCAGCATTTT.

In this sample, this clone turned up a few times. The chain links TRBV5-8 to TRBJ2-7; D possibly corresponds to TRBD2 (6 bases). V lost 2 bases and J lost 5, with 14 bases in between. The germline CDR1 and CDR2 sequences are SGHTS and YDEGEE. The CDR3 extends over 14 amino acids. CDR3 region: CASSFTPLAHEQYF. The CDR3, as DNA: TGTGCCAGCAGCTTCACGCCACTAGCCCACGAGCAGTACTTC. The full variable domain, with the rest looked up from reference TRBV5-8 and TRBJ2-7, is EAGVTQSPTHLIKTRGQQATLRCSPISGHTSVYWYQQALGLGLQFLLWYDEGEERNRGNFPPRFSGRQFPNYSSELNVNALELEDSALYLCASSFTPLAHEQYFGPGTRLTVT.